This TCR beta chain appears in the sequencing data of a study of blood T cell repertoires in COVID-19. Study context: Sites in the United States, Italy and Spain provided acute and convalescent COVID-19 samples. PBMCs, B-cell-depleted T cells, or T cells were the source of the cDNA or gDNA that made up the material.

Per the study methods: Amplifying reference gene primers gave estimates of nucleated cell counts. TCRdb's copy holds only in-frame clones and misses some; the assay was immunoSEQ multiplex PCR. The V and J calls and clone size are taken from that table; D and trimming were inferred from the DNA. This repertoire shows 77,000 or so clones, over 85% found once; its top ten account for 4.6%. V was pared by 4 bases and J by 3 bases, with 4 bases of the junction left unmatched. Germline V gene lookup returns CDR1 MNHNY and CDR2 SVGAGI (reference sequence). CDR3 length equals 15 residues. This chain connects TRBV6-6 to TRBJ2-2; 8 bases are shared with TRBD1. The sample taken for sequencing was peripheral blood. The receptor comes from a man in his fifties with active COVID-19. CDR3 in DNA: TGTGCCAGCAGTTTCCGACAGGGGTACACCGGGGAGCTGTTTTTT. Translated: CASSFRQGYTGELFF.